These 32 T cell receptor beta chains share one sample of origin, sequenced in a study of regulatory T cells in long-lasting Graves disease. Time point in this sample: newly diagnosed GD, antithyroid drugs for less than 3 months. The TCR library was prepared using RNA isolated from PBMCs. The authors built TCR beta libraries using iRepertoire HTBI primers and Arm-PCR of CDR3 regions. TCRdb reprocessed the multiplex PCR reads via MiXCR and lists one record per CDR3 protein. The data show over 400,000 distinct CDR3 sequences, around 15% seen once. The sample also formed part of further work on T cells in Graves' hyperthyroidism and ophthalmopathy.

Sequencing used peripheral blood mononuclear cells (PBMCs), obtained at new diagnosis, from a patient treated with antithyroid drugs. The receptor set was obtained from a woman aged 45 to 65 with Graves disease.

This clonotype was seen ten or more times. The J gene is TRBJ2-1, the V gene TRBV3-1; the D is unclear. Germline V gives CDR1 LGHDT, CDR2 YNNKEL (reference sequence). The ends were cut back, 6 bases at V and 5 bases at J, with 8 bases in the middle. The CDR3 length is 12 residues. CDR3 amino acids: CASSHQDNEQFF. Written as DNA, the CDR3 is TGTGCCAGCAGTCATCAGGACAATGAGCAGTTCTTC.

This clonotype has a count of ten or more. This chain links TRBV9 with TRBJ2-2; D not certain. Trimming removed 2 bases at V and 6 bases at J, with 2 bases between. The CDR3 consists of 11 residues. CDR1 is SGDLS and CDR2 is YYNGEE in the germline V gene. The CDR3 here is CASSVPGELFF. Written as DNA, the CDR3 is TGTGCCAGCAGCGTGCCCGGGGAGCTGTTTTTT.

This clonotype was counted once. A much larger clone sits a single nucleotide away, making a read error possible. The V gene is TRBV20-1, the J gene TRBJ2-1, with D possibly TRBD2 on 5 matching bases. Trimming removed 2 bases from V and 5 bases from J, with 16 bases in between. The CDR3 runs to 15 residues. Germline-derived CDR1 and CDR2 are DFQATT and SNEGSKA (reference sequence). CDR3 sequence reads: CSARRGFGTHNEQFF. CDR3 bases: TGCAGTGCTAGACGAGGGTTTGGCACCCACAATGAGCAGTTCTTC.

The chain combines TRBV7-9 with TRBJ1-2; TRBD1 is a possible D gene (5 bases). Germline-derived CDR1 and CDR2 are SEHNR and FQNEAQ (reference sequence). The CDR3 sequence is 15 residues long. V was clipped by 1 base and J by 4 bases, with 13 bases between them. The CDR3: CASSLGGREGYGYTF. CDR3 DNA sequence: TGTGCCAGCAGCTTAGGTGGCAGGGAGGGCTATGGCTACACCTTC.

This clonotype was counted a few times. The gene calls are TRBV18 and TRBJ2-1; D possibly uses TRBD1 or TRBD2 (5 bases each). The germline gives CDR1 KGHSH, CDR2 LQKENI. V lost 3 bases and J lost 0, with 12 bases in between. CDR3 length: 16 amino acids. This CDR3 is CASSPVAGTSYNEQFF. CDR3 coding DNA: TGTGCCAGCTCACCCGTTGCCGGGACCTCCTACAATGAGCAGTTCTTC.

This clonotype was counted only a few times. A read error may be the cause here, since a much bigger clone is one base away. The genes are TRBV12-3 or TRBV12-4 and TRBJ2-3; tentatively, D is TRBD1 (7 bases). The J call may not be correct, given that the DNA end is closer to TRBJ2-5. This CDR3 has 15 residues. Here the CDR3 reads CVSSHAVQGGETQYF. CDR3 DNA sequence: TGTGTCAGCAGCCACGCGGTCCAGGGGGGAGAGACCCAGTACTTC.

This clonotype appeared many times. CDR3 amino acids: CASSVGTGLTDTQYF. The CDR3 DNA reads as TGTGCCAGCAGCGTCGGGACAGGGCTCACAGATACGCAGTATTTT. The chain recombines TRBV3-1 with TRBJ2-3, with 9 bases identical to TRBD1. Germline assignment: CDR1 LGHDT and CDR2 YNNKEL (reference sequence). Unmatched junction bases numbered 5, after V lost 5 bases and J lost 2 bases. This CDR3 is 15 amino acids long.

The rearrangement links TRBV29-1 to TRBJ2-3; possible D gene TRBD1, 5 bases. The J call may not be correct, given that the DNA end is closer to TRBJ1-1. This CDR3 has 10 amino acids. Germline loops: CDR1 SQVTM, CDR2 ANQGSEA. DNA for the CDR3: TGCAGCGTCGTCGGGGGGGAAGCTTTCTTT. It yields the protein CSVVGGEAFF.

This clonotype was detected many times. The V call is TRBV20-1, the J call TRBJ1-2, with 8 bases fitting TRBD1. V shed 1 base, J shed 2 bases, and the junction held 6 bases outside the gene matches. There are 15 residues in the CDR3. Germline V CDR1 and CDR2: DFQATT, SNEGSKA (reference sequence). The chain's CDR3 is CSARVPTGENYGYTF. The DNA for the CDR3 is TGCAGTGCTAGAGTTCCGACAGGGGAGAACTATGGCTACACCTTC.

This clonotype was recorded at least ten times. The chain joins TRBV28 to TRBJ1-1, with no clear D. The CDR3 sequence is 14 residues long. Deletions cut 4 bases from V and 5 bases from J, with 14 bases between. Looked up from germline, CDR1 is MDHEN and CDR2 is SYDVKM. As DNA, the CDR3 is TGTGCCAGCAGTTCTTTAGAGAGGGAGACTGAAGCTTTCTTT. It yields the protein CASSSLERETEAFF.

In its sample, this clonotype was seen many times. V and J are TRBV2 and TRBJ2-7; TRBD1 might be the D (6 bases). This CDR3 is built from 14 residues. Between the trimmed V and J ends, which lost 6 bases and 2 bases, there was a span of 14 bases. CDR1 and CDR2 from the germline V gene are SNHLY and FYNNEI. CDR3 sequence reads: CASRSTGHTYEQYF. CDR3 sequence (DNA): TGTGCCAGCAGATCGACAGGACATACCTACGAGCAGTACTTC.

The chain is built from TRBV19 and TRBJ2-1, with no clear D. Deletions cut 3 bases from V and 8 bases from J, with 8 bases between. There are 12 residues in the CDR3. Germline CDR1 and CDR2: LNHDA and SQIVND (reference sequence). The CDR3 coding sequence is TGTGCCAGTAGTATCCTCTGGGATGAGCAGTTCTTC. Translating gives CASSILWDEQFF.

There are many counts of this clonotype. The chain recombines TRBV2 with TRBJ1-4, with D perhaps matching TRBD1 (6 bases). V was clipped by 4 bases and J by 0 bases, with 9 bases between them. Germline V lookup: CDR1 SNHLY, CDR2 FYNNEI. CDR3 size: 15 residues. The DNA of the CDR3 is TGTGCCAGCAGTGTGGGACAAGCAACTAATGAAAAACTGTTTTTT. Its protein is CASSVGQATNEKLFF.

This clonotype was detected ten times or more. This chain links TRBV29-1 with TRBJ2-7; tentatively, D is TRBD1 (5 bases). CDR3 length: 15 residues. Germline CDR1 and CDR2: SQVTM and ANQGSEA. V lost 4 bases to trimming and J lost 0 bases, with 16 bases between them. The CDR3 loop is CSVAAGLTRSYEQYF. Here the CDR3 DNA reads TGCAGCGTTGCCGCAGGGCTGACTCGCTCCTACGAGCAGTACTTC.

There are many counts of this clonotype. The rearrangement links TRBV6-1 to TRBJ2-5; D may be TRBD1 or TRBD2 (5 bases each). CDR3 length: 14 residues. CDR1 is MNHNS, CDR2 SASEGT, per germline. V was trimmed by 6 bases and J by 0 bases, leaving 11 bases between them. The CDR3 protein is CASRDGTDQETQYF. The CDR3 bases are TGTGCCAGCAGAGACGGGACGGACCAAGAGACCCAGTACTTC.

A few counts support this clonotype. The rearrangement uses TRBV3-1 and TRBJ2-3, with TRBD2 as a possible D gene (6 bases). The germline V gene encodes CDR1 LGHDT and CDR2 YNNKEL (reference sequence). The CDR3 contains 12 residues. The V gene lost 0 bases and the J gene lost 14 bases, with 12 bases spanning the gap. The CDR3 DNA is TGTGCCAGCAGCCAAGATGGGGGGTTACCGTATTTT. It specifies CASSQDGGLPYF.

This clonotype was seen at least ten times. The chain combines TRBV5-1 with TRBJ1-1; D call uncertain. The V gene lost 4 bases and the J gene lost 7 bases, with 20 bases spanning the gap. The CDR3 consists of 15 residues. Looked up from germline, CDR1 is SGHRS and CDR2 is YFSETQ. As DNA, the CDR3 is TGCGCCAGCAGCAGGACGGCCGGAGGCCAGATTGAAGCTTTCTTT. This codes for CASSRTAGGQIEAFF.

This clonotype was seen ten or more times. The V call is TRBV12-3 or TRBV12-4, the J call TRBJ2-1, with TRBD1 as a possible D gene (6 bases). The V end lost 5 bases, the J end lost 2 bases, and 19 bases lay between the germline ends. The CDR3 sequence is 17 residues long. For the CDR3, the DNA is TGTGCCAGCAGTGCAGTCGGGACAAGTAGGGCCTACAATGAGCAGTTCTTC. Translation: CASSAVGTSRAYNEQFF.

This clonotype was seen ten or more times. The chain combines TRBV2 with TRBJ1-5; the match to TRBD1 covers 8 bases. V was pared by 6 bases and J by 5 bases, with 6 bases of the junction left unmatched. This CDR3 has 14 residues. Germline V CDR1 and CDR2: SNHLY, FYNNEI. The CDR3 region is CASSLGTGYQPQHF. The CDR3, as DNA: TGTGCCAGCAGCTTAGGGACAGGCTATCAGCCCCAGCATTTT.

CDR3 DNA sequence: TGCGCCAGCAGCCCCACCGGGACAGGGTCGAACACTGAAGCTTTCTTT. Protein sequence: CASSPTGTGSNTEAFF. This sequence joins TRBV4-1 and TRBJ1-1; 9 nucleotides match TRBD1. The length of the CDR3 is 16 residues. Germline CDR1 MGHRA, CDR2 YSYEKL. V gave up 4 bases and J gave up 1 base; unmatched junction bases: 7.

The chain links TRBV6-1 to TRBJ1-6; 8 positions agree with TRBD1. CDR1 is MNHNS and CDR2 is SASEGT in the germline V gene. V lost 3 bases and J lost 9; bases outside the gene matches: 10. The CDR3 loop spans 16 amino acids. CDR3 loop: CASSDNQGAETSPLHF. As DNA, the CDR3 is TGTGCCAGCAGTGACAATCAGGGGGCCGAGACTTCACCCCTCCACTTT.

This clonotype was detected a few times. The gene calls are TRBV7-2 and TRBJ2-5; D uncertain. This CDR3 is 14 amino acids long. Germline CDR1 is SGHTA and CDR2 is FQGNSA. With 0 bases removed from V and 4 bases from J, the gap between germline ends came to 9 bases. The CDR3 region is CASSLAGFSETQYF. The CDR3 coding sequence is TGTGCCAGCAGCTTAGCAGGGTTCTCAGAGACCCAGTACTTC.

This chain uses TRBV19 with TRBJ2-1; TRBD2 agrees at 10 bases. This CDR3 contains 16 residues. The V segment lost 3 bases and the J segment 5 bases; nucleotides outside the gene matches: 7. The germline CDR1 and CDR2 sequences are LNHDA and SQIVND (reference sequence). The CDR3 reads CASSMVSGRAHNEQFF. The CDR3 DNA reads as TGTGCCAGTAGTATGGTCAGCGGGAGGGCCCACAATGAGCAGTTCTTC.

This clonotype was seen at least ten times. This chain links TRBV7-2 with TRBJ2-7, with 8 nucleotides matching TRBD1. V shed 3 bases and J 3 bases; nucleotides not matched to a gene: 4. The CDR3 length is 14 residues. CDR1 is SGHTA and CDR2 is FQGNSA in the germline V gene. CDR3: CASSFQDRVYEQYF. DNA of the CDR3: TGTGCCAGCAGCTTCCAGGACAGGGTCTACGAGCAGTACTTC.

As to this clonotype: One base away lies a much larger clone, so this may be a sequencing read error. V gene TRBV29-1 combines with J gene TRBJ2-5; the D gene is possibly TRBD2 (5 bases). CDR1 and CDR2 from the germline V gene are SQVTM and ANQGSEA. The CDR3 is 13 residues long. CDR3 coding DNA: TGCAGCGTTGACCTAGCTGAACAAGGGACCCAGTACTTC. It encodes CSVDLAEQGTQYF.

This clonotype was found many times. The rearrangement uses TRBV9 and TRBJ1-2; no definite D call. Trimming pared 4 bases from V and 7 bases from J, leaving 23 bases between. Germline assignment: CDR1 SGDLS and CDR2 YYNGEE. The CDR3 is 16 residues long. CDR3 amino acids: CASSPRQSSPFVGYTF. In DNA form, the CDR3 reads TGTGCCAGCAGCCCCCGACAATCGTCCCCCTTTGTTGGCTACACCTTC.

Notes on this clonotype: This may arise from a read error, as a much more abundant clone is one base away. This chain uses TRBV13 with TRBJ2-3; the match to TRBD1 covers 10 bases. The germline CDR1 and CDR2 sequences are PRHDT and FYEKMQ (reference sequence). This CDR3 region has 15 residues. CDR3 loop: CARSTGTGAGDTQYF. The CDR3 DNA reads as TGTGCCCGCAGCACCGGGACAGGGGCTGGAGATACGCAGTATTTT.

The chain is built from TRBV10-3 and TRBJ2-7; 8 bases fit TRBD1. Germline loops: CDR1 ENHRY, CDR2 SYGVKD. The CDR3 consists of 15 residues. Trimming at V came to 2 bases and at J to 2 bases, leaving 5 bases not matched to a gene. Here the CDR3 DNA reads TGTGCCATCAGTGAGGGACAGGGTGCTGCCTACGAGCAGTACTTC. As protein: CAISEGQGAAYEQYF.

The chain employs TRBV15 and TRBJ2-7; TRBD2 is a possible D gene (6 bases). Trimming pared 0 bases from V and 7 bases from J, leaving 13 bases between. The germline gives CDR1 LNHNV, CDR2 YYDKDF (reference sequence). The CDR3 has 14 residues. The CDR3 DNA reads TGTGCCACCAGCAGAGAGCGGGACCGGGGGGAGCAGTACTTC. This sequence encodes CATSRERDRGEQYF.

This clonotype was found once. The rearrangement joins TRBV20-1 to TRBJ2-5, with D possibly being TRBD2 (5 bases). This CDR3 has 13 amino acids. Deletions cut 6 bases from V and 2 bases from J, with 13 bases between. In germline, CDR1 is DFQATT, CDR2 SNEGSKA (reference sequence). CDR3 bases: TGCAGTGCCACGGGATCAACACAAGAGACCCAGTACTTC. It specifies CSATGSTQETQYF.

The table lists this clonotype with many counts. This chain links TRBV11-2 with TRBJ2-7, with D possibly being TRBD1 or TRBD2 (5 bases each). The CDR3 sequence is 15 residues long. Per the germline V gene, CDR1 is SGHAT and CDR2 is FQNNGV. The V and J ends lost 3 bases and 1 base respectively, with 13 bases between them. Here the CDR3 DNA reads TGTGCCAGCAGCTTCTCCGGGACGGCTTCCTACGAGCAGTACTTC. Translation: CASSFSGTASYEQYF.

The rearrangement uses TRBV25-1 and TRBJ1-2; D remains unclear. V lost 5 bases, J lost 4 bases, and 11 bases lay in between. The germline V gene encodes CDR1 MGHDK and CDR2 SYGVNS. There are 13 residues in the CDR3. This chain's CDR3 is CASSISAVYGYTF. The CDR3 nucleotides are TGTGCCAGCAGTATCTCCGCAGTCTATGGCTACACCTTC.